Each of the 26 T cell receptor beta chains below was sequenced from the same sample in a study of OX40 agonist ivuxolimab in advanced cancers. The library came from the immunoSEQ multiplex PCR assay. TCRdb holds this immuneACCESS table with in-frame rearrangements only. Some clones are missing; in checked studies, unresolved V genes explain under half, and the rest has no known cause. The sample table lists tens of thousands of clones, 87% of them with a count of one. The ten top clones hold more than 1.5% of the sample. The sample consisted of CD4+ or CD8+ T cells sorted from blood, taken in a trial of the OX40 agonist ivuxolimab. All receptors derive from an adult with an advanced solid tumor such as melanoma, head and neck, liver or kidney cancer.

The rearrangement links TRBV9 to TRBJ2-3, with TRBD2 matching over 8 bases. Germline V gene data show CDR1 as SGDLS and CDR2 as YYNGEE. CDR3 length: 17 residues. Trimming at V came to 4 bases and at J to 5 bases, leaving 15 bases not matched to a gene. In DNA, the CDR3 is TGTGCCAGCAGCACACCACTCAGCGGGAGAAGTATAGATACGCAGTATTTT. Its protein product is CASSTPLSGRSIDTQYF.

This chain uses TRBV2 with TRBJ1-1; D remains unclear. There are 15 residues in the CDR3. The V and J ends lost 6 bases and 3 bases respectively, with 17 bases between them. Per the germline V gene, CDR1 is SNHLY and CDR2 is FYNNEI. The CDR3 DNA follows: TGTGCCAGCAGCCCGAGGAAAGACCGGGACACTGAAGCTTTCTTT. Translated: CASSPRKDRDTEAFF.

This clone was recorded only once. The rearrangement links TRBV18 to TRBJ1-3; D might be TRBD1 (5 bases). Germline CDR1 KGHSH, CDR2 LQKENI. With 5 bases removed from V and 4 bases from J, the gap between germline ends came to 15 bases. The CDR3 consists of 15 residues. The CDR3 reads CASSTGLRRGNTIYF. The CDR3 DNA sequence: TGTGCCAGCTCAACGGGACTCCGGAGAGGAAACACCATATATTTT.

V is TRBV6-1 and J is TRBJ2-4; no reliable D call. This CDR3 spans 16 amino acids. V was cut by 2 bases and J by 0 bases, with 11 bases left in between. Looked up from germline, CDR1 is MNHNS and CDR2 is SASEGT. CDR3 in DNA: TGTGCCAGCAGTGAATATGGTCTACTAGCCAAAAACATTCAGTACTTC. Translating gives CASSEYGLLAKNIQYF.

This chain uses TRBV2 with TRBJ2-3; D gene ambiguous. V was trimmed by 5 bases and J by 5 bases, leaving 11 bases between them. Germline V gives CDR1 SNHLY, CDR2 FYNNEI. This CDR3 spans 13 amino acids. The CDR3 sequence: CASSIFSGDTQYF. DNA for the CDR3: TGTGCCAGCAGTATATTTTCGGGAGATACGCAGTATTTT.

The rearrangement links TRBV18 to TRBJ1-1, with D possibly TRBD1 on 5 matching bases. Germline V CDR1 and CDR2: KGHSH, LQKENI. There are 15 residues in the CDR3. V was pared by 2 bases and J by 3 bases, with 13 bases between. The CDR3 bases are TGTGCCAGCTCACCAGGGACCCTAGGAGACACTGAAGCTTTCTTT. Its translation is CASSPGTLGDTEAFF.

The V and J genes are TRBV29-1 and TRBJ1-2; D not certain. V was pared by 3 bases and J by 0 bases, with 5 bases between. The CDR3 is 12 amino acids. The germline gives CDR1 SQVTM, CDR2 ANQGSEA. DNA of the CDR3: TGCAGCGTTGAGACGTCTAACTATGGCTACACCTTC. Translation gives CSVETSNYGYTF.

The CDR3 loop reads CASSLETFTDTQYF. The CDR3 nucleotides are TGTGCCAGCAGCTTAGAGACTTTCACAGATACGCAGTATTTT. V and J are TRBV7-2 and TRBJ2-3; D is undetermined. Germline V lookup: CDR1 SGHTA, CDR2 FQGNSA. The CDR3 has 14 amino acids. Trimming removed 1 base from V and 2 bases from J, with 7 bases in between. The full variable domain, rest sourced from reference TRBV7-2 and TRBJ2-3, is GAGVSQSPSNKVTEKGKDVELRCDPISGHTALYWYRQSLGQGLEFLIYFQGNSAPDKSGLPSDRFSAERTGGSVSTLTIQRTQQEDSAVYLCASSLETFTDTQYFGPGTRLTVL.

The chain uses TRBV19 and TRBJ1-6; the D is unclear. Germline values: CDR1 LNHDA, CDR2 SQIVND (reference sequence). The CDR3 is 15 amino acids. Trimming cost V 3 bases and J 9 bases, with 15 bases left between them. The CDR3 coding sequence is TGTGCCAGTAGTATTGTTCGGGGTAGCGGTTCACCCCTCCACTTT. This gives the protein CASSIVRGSGSPLHF. Variable domain in full (rest from reference TRBV19 and TRBJ1-6): DGGITQSPKYLFRKEGQNVTLSCEQNLNHDAMYWYRQDPGQGLRLIYYSQIVNDFQKGDIAEGYSVSREKKESFPLTVTSAQKNPTAFYLCASSIVRGSGSPLHFGNGTRLTVT.

CDR3 sequence (DNA): TGTGCCAGCAGCTTATGGGGGGACATCTATGGCTACACCTTC. It yields the protein CASSLWGDIYGYTF. The rearrangement joins TRBV7-9 to TRBJ1-2; D possibly corresponds to TRBD1 (6 bases). The V and J ends lost 2 bases and 4 bases respectively, with 11 bases between them. Germline V gives CDR1 SEHNR, CDR2 FQNEAQ (reference sequence). The CDR3 totals 14 residues.

The V and J genes are TRBV5-6 and TRBJ1-5, with D uncertain. This CDR3 spans 13 amino acids. The ends were cut back, 4 bases at V and 4 bases at J, with 9 bases in the middle. The germline V gene has CDR1 SGHDT and CDR2 YYEEEE. The CDR3 DNA follows: TGTGCCAGCAGCACGGACCGGAATCAGCCCCAGCATTTT. The encoded protein is CASSTDRNQPQHF.

Comment on this clone: The sample carries other DNA sequences with the same CDR3. The rearrangement uses TRBV5-1 and TRBJ1-3; D might be TRBD1 (5 bases). Per germline, CDR1 SGHRS and CDR2 YFSETQ. Trimming removed 0 bases at V and 0 bases at J, with 7 bases between. The CDR3 has 15 residues. The CDR3 here is CASSLGGSSGNTIYF. CDR3 bases: TGCGCCAGCAGCTTGGGGGGGAGCTCTGGAAACACCATATATTTT. Combining the CDR3 with reference TRBV5-1 and TRBJ1-3 gives the whole variable domain KAGVTQTPRYLIKTRGQQVTLSCSPISGHRSVSWYQQTPGQGLQFLFEYFSETQRNKGNFPGRFSGRQFSNSRSEMNVSTLELGDSALYLCASSLGGSSGNTIYFGEGSWLTVV.

The V gene is TRBV9, the J gene TRBJ1-2, with D unclear. CDR3 length: 15 residues. V lost 0 bases and J lost 2, with 11 bases in between. Per germline, CDR1 SGDLS and CDR2 YYNGEE. CDR3 loop: CASSVDLGINYGYTF. In nucleotides, the CDR3 is TGTGCCAGCAGCGTAGATTTAGGGATAAACTATGGCTACACCTTC.

This sequence joins TRBV6-5 and TRBJ2-1; D is undetermined. The germline V gene has CDR1 MNHEY and CDR2 SVGAGI. Trimming removed 2 bases from V and 3 bases from J, with 8 bases in between. The CDR3 has 14 amino acids. CDR3 protein: CASSYGAGYNEQFF. In nucleotides, the CDR3 is TGTGCCAGCAGTTACGGCGCTGGCTACAATGAGCAGTTCTTC.

The rearrangement uses TRBV5-1 and TRBJ1-1, with TRBD1 identical over 7 bases. The germline V gene encodes CDR1 SGHRS and CDR2 YFSETQ. This CDR3 is built from 14 residues. J was trimmed by 2 bases and V by 4 bases; bases with no gene match: 5. CDR3 residues: CASSPGQVNTEAFF. CDR3 in DNA: TGCGCCAGCAGCCCCGGACAGGTCAACACTGAAGCTTTCTTT.

The V and J genes are TRBV11-2 and TRBJ1-4, with 7 bases fitting TRBD1. V gave up 1 base and J gave up 5 bases; unmatched junction bases: 4. The CDR3 sequence is 15 residues long. From germline, CDR1 is SGHAT and CDR2 FQNNGV. The CDR3 DNA is TGTGCCAGCAGCTTAGGGGACAGAGGAAATGAAAAACTGTTTTTT. Translation gives CASSLGDRGNEKLFF.

This chain links TRBV21-1 with TRBJ2-7; whether TRBD1, the table's D call, matches the DNA was not checked. TRBV21-1 is a recognized pseudogene. This CDR3 region has 14 residues. CDR3 sequence (DNA): TGTGCCAGCAGCAACCGGGACAGGGCCTACGAGCAGTACTTC. Translation gives CASSNRDRAYEQYF.

This clone was detected a few times. V gene TRBV7-2 combines with J gene TRBJ1-3; a possible D gene is TRBD1 (5 bases). CDR3 size: 15 residues. Germline CDR1 and CDR2: SGHTA and FQGNSA. Trimming pared 4 bases from V and 3 bases from J, leaving 13 bases between. In DNA, the CDR3 is TGTGCCAGCAGCTGGGGAGGAGGGGATGGAAACACCATATATTTT. Residues: CASSWGGGDGNTIYF.

This chain links TRBV13 with TRBJ2-1, with D hard to call. This CDR3 is 16 amino acids long. Germline values: CDR1 PRHDT, CDR2 FYEKMQ (reference sequence). Trimming took 5 bases from V and 3 from J, leaving 17 bases between them. CDR3 sequence (DNA): TGTGCCAGCAGCAAGCAAGGGCTTTCAGTCTACAATGAGCAGTTCTTC. Translated: CASSKQGLSVYNEQFF.

V gene TRBV7-6 combines with J gene TRBJ2-2, with D uncertain. Looked up from germline, CDR1 is SGHVS and CDR2 is FNYEAQ. This CDR3 has 13 amino acids. The V and J ends lost 4 bases and 1 base respectively, with 4 bases between them. CDR3 in amino acids: CASSSRNTGELFF. CDR3 nucleotides: TGTGCCAGCAGCTCCAGGAACACCGGGGAGCTGTTTTTT.

The chain employs TRBV6-9 and TRBJ1-4; D is possibly TRBD1 (6 bases). With 8 bases removed from V and 8 bases from J, the gap between germline ends came to 18 bases. The germline CDR1 and CDR2 sequences are MNHGY and SVAAGI. The CDR3 loop spans 14 amino acids. The CDR3 protein is CASGRSRGGEKLFF. The DNA for the CDR3 is TGTGCCAGCGGCAGATCCAGGGGAGGCGAAAAACTGTTTTTT.

The CDR3 sequence is CAWSRVSTGELFF. In DNA, the CDR3 is TGTGCCTGGAGTCGGGTGAGCACCGGGGAGCTGTTTTTT. The chain combines TRBV30 with TRBJ2-2, with no clear D. CDR1 and CDR2 from the germline V gene are GTSNPN and SVGIG (reference sequence). V shed 2 bases and J shed 4 bases, with 8 bases lying between them. This CDR3 is built from 13 residues.

The chain is built from TRBV5-8 and TRBJ1-5; possibly TRBD1 for D (6 bases). Looked up from germline, CDR1 is SGHTS and CDR2 is YDEGEE. Deletions cut 2 bases from V and 3 bases from J, with 9 bases between. This CDR3 is built from 14 residues. The CDR3 nucleotides read TGTGCCAGCAGCTTCGGACAGCTCAATCAGCCCCAGCATTTT. Translating gives CASSFGQLNQPQHF.

This clone was seen just once. V and J are TRBV6-6 and TRBJ2-7, with 12 bases lining up with TRBD2. The CDR3 is 15 amino acids. V lost 6 bases to trimming and J lost 2 bases; unmatched junction nucleotides: 5. CDR1 is MNHNY and CDR2 is SVGAGI in the germline V gene (reference sequence). The CDR3 DNA reads TGTGCCAGCAGCCCAACTAGCGGGGGGACCTACGAGCAGTACTTC. It specifies CASSPTSGGTYEQYF.

The CDR3 sequence is CASSIPLANTGELFF. CDR3 nucleotide sequence: TGTGCCAGTAGTATTCCCTTAGCGAACACCGGGGAGCTGTTTTTT. The rearrangement joins TRBV19 to TRBJ2-2, with D uncertain. Trimming removed 3 bases at V and 0 bases at J, with 8 bases between. The CDR3 runs to 15 residues. The germline CDR1 and CDR2 sequences are LNHDA and SQIVND (reference sequence). Together with reference TRBV19 and TRBJ2-2, the CDR3 gives the full variable domain: DGGITQSPKYLFRKEGQNVTLSCEQNLNHDAMYWYRQDPGQGLRLIYYSQIVNDFQKGDIAEGYSVSREKKESFPLTVTSAQKNPTAFYLCASSIPLANTGELFFGEGSRLTVL.

The chain uses TRBV18 and TRBJ2-3, with unresolved D. Germline CDR1 is KGHSH and CDR2 is LQKENI. Trimming took off 0 bases at V and 0 bases at J, with 10 bases between the two ends. The CDR3 has 16 amino acids. CDR3 amino acids: CASSPPTRLSTDTQYF. The CDR3 coding sequence is TGTGCCAGCTCACCACCGACAAGGCTTAGCACAGATACGCAGTATTTT. Drawing the rest from reference TRBV18 and TRBJ2-3, the complete variable domain is NAGVMQNPRHLVRRRGQEARLRCSPMKGHSHVYWYRQLPEEGLKFMVYLQKENIIDESGMPKERFSAEFPKEGPSILRIQQVVRGDSAAYFCASSPPTRLSTDTQYFGPGTRLTVL.